This T cell receptor beta chain was found in a study of cytomegalovirus exposure and HLA in healthy donors. Study-level points and caveats: The authors assumed roughly uniform sequencing depth across donors for presence/absence analyses. TRBV6-2, TRBV6-3 and some other V segments were excluded as indistinguishable.

Researchers ran the PCR with 60 Vbeta and 13 Jbeta primers. TCRdb keeps only in-frame clones here, not all; method: immunoSEQ multiplex PCR. The table includes 150,000 to 200,000 clones, around three quarters detected once. The CDR3 length is 14 residues. J gave up 6 bases and V 8 bases, and 5 bases lay outside the gene matches. The V gene's germline CDR1 is SGHAT and CDR2 FQNNGV. Comments on this clone: Antigen unknown.

The chain carries TRBV11-2 and TRBJ2-2; the match to TRBD2 covers 11 bases. Material: PBMCs. This receptor was identified in a woman aged 30 to 39 in good health and CMV-seropositive. In nucleotides, the CDR3 is TGTGCCAGCGTAGCGGGAGGGGAGGCCGGGGAGCTGTTTTTT. As protein: CASVAGGEAGELFF.